This T cell receptor (beta chain) was sequenced in a study of early T cells in non-severe SARS-CoV-2 infection. Notes on the study in general: Sequences matched to VDJdb favored anti-spike CD8 responses, while private and CD4 specificities were missed.

The CDR3 has 20 amino acids. CDR1 MNHNY and CDR2 SVGAGI come from the germline V gene (reference sequence). J gave up 5 bases and V 0 bases, and 14 bases lay outside the gene matches. Turning to this clonotype: Its specificity is unknown.

TCRdb fed the 5' RACE reads into MiXCR, producing one record per CDR3 protein. The table includes 80,000 to 100,000 distinct CDR3 sequences, roughly an eighth detected once. This TCR was sampled from an adult who was a healthcare worker with PCR-confirmed SARS-CoV-2 infection or an uninfected control (not recorded which). Sequencing was performed on whole blood. This chain joins TRBV6-6 and TRBJ2-3, with TRBD2 matching over 13 bases. CDR3 amino acids: CASSYSYGTSGIAIVDTQYF. CDR3 coding DNA: TGTGCCAGCAGTTACTCCTATGGGACTAGCGGGATAGCAATAGTAGATACGCAGTATTTT.